This T cell receptor (beta chain) was sequenced in a study of T cells after yellow fever vaccination. Broader study findings: The secondary response peaked faster, at day 5 versus 15, but was weaker. Repertoires sorted by FACS could include abundant clonotypes that are contaminants from the bulk population.

A few counts support this clonotype. Its matching antigen is unknown. TCRdb used MiXCR to reprocess the 5' RACE reads, holding one entry per CDR3 protein. The sample has over 200,000 distinct CDR3 sequences, 6% to 8% seen once. The CDR3 has 13 amino acids. Looked up from germline, CDR1 is KGHSH and CDR2 is LQKENI. V lost 8 bases to trimming and J lost 1 base, with 11 bases between them. This receptor was taken from a man younger than 40 who received the YFV17D yellow fever vaccine. The chain uses TRBV18 and TRBJ1-2; maybe TRBD1 (6 bases). The sequences come from CD4+ T cells sorted from PBMCs, collected on the day of the yellow fever booster vaccination. CDR3 sequence reads: CASDQGFNYGYTF. In DNA, the CDR3 is TGTGCCAGCGACCAGGGGTTTAACTATGGCTACACCTTC. The full variable domain, completed using reference TRBV18 and TRBJ1-2, is NAGVMQNPRHLVRRRGQEARLRCSPMKGHSHVYWYRQLPEEGLKFMVYLQKENIIDESGMPKERFSAEFPKEGPSILRIQQVVRGDSAAYFCASDQGFNYGYTFGSGTRLTVV.